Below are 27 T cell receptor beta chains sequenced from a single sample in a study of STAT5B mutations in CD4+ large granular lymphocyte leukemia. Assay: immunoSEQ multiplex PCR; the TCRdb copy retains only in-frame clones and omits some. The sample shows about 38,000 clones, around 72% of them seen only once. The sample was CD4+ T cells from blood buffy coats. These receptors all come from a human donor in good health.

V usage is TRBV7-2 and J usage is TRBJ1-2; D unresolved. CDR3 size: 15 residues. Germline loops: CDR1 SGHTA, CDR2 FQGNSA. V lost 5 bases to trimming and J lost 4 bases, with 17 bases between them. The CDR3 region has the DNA TGTGCCAGCAGCCCGATCCTTGTTGGAAGCTATGGCTACACCTTC. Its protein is CASSPILVGSYGYTF.

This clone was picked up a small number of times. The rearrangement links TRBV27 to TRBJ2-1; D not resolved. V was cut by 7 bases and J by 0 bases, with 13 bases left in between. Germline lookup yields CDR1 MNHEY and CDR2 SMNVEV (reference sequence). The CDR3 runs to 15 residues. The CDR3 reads CASNLEQSSYNEQFF. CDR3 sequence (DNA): TGTGCCAGCAACTTGGAACAGAGCTCCTACAATGAGCAGTTCTTC.

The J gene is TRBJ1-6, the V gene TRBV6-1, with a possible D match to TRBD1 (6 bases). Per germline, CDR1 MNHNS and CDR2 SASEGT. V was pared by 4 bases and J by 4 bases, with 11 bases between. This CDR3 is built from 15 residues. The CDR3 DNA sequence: TGTGCCAGCAGTGCAGGGGAGTTTTATAATTCACCCCTCCACTTT. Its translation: CASSAGEFYNSPLHF.

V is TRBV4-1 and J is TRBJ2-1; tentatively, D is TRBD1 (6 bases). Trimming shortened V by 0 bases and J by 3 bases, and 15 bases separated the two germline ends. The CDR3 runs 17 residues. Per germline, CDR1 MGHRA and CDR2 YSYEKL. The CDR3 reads CASSQDKWQGIYNEQFF. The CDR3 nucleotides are TGCGCCAGCAGCCAAGATAAGTGGCAGGGGATCTACAATGAGCAGTTCTTC.

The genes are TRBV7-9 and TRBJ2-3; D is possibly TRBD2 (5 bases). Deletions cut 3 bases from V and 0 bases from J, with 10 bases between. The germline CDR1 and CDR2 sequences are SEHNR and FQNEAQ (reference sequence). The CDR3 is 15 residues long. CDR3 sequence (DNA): TGTGCCAGCAGCTTCTCCGGGGATAGCACAGATACGCAGTATTTT. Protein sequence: CASSFSGDSTDTQYF. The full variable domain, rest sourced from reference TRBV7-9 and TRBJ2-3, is DTGVSQNPRHKITKRGQNVTFRCDPISEHNRLYWYRQTLGQGPEFLTYFQNEAQLEKSRLLSDRFSAERPKGSFSTLEIQRTEQGDSAMYLCASSFSGDSTDTQYFGPGTRLTVL.

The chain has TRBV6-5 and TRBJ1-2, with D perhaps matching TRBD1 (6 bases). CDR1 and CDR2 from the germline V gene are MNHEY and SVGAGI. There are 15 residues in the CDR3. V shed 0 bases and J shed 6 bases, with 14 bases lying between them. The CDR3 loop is CASSYSGRGSNGYTF. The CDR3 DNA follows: TGTGCCAGCAGTTACTCAGGCAGGGGAAGCAATGGCTACACCTTC.

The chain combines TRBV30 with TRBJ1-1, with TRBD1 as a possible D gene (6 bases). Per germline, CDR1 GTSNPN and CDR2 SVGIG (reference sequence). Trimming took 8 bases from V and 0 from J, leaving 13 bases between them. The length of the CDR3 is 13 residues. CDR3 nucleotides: TGTGCCGGCTACAGGGACATGAACACTGAAGCTTTCTTT. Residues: CAGYRDMNTEAFF.

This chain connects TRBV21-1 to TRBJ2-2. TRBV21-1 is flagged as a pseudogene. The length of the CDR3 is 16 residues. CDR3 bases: TGTGCCAGCAGCAAAGAGGCGAGAGATAACACCGGGGAGCTGTTTTTT. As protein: CASSKEARDNTGELFF.

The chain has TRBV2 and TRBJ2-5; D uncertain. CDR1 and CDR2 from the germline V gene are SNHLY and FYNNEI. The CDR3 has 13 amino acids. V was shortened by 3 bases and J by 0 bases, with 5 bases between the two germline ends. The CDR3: CASSDVDQETQYF. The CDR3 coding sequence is TGTGCCAGCAGTGACGTCGACCAAGAGACCCAGTACTTC.

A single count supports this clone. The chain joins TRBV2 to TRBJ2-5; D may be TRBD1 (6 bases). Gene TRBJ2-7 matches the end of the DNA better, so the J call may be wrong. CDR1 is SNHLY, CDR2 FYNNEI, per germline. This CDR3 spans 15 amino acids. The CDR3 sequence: CASRKDSTSSYEQYF. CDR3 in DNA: TGTGCCAGCAGAAAGGACAGCACCAGCTCCTACGAGCAGTACTTC.

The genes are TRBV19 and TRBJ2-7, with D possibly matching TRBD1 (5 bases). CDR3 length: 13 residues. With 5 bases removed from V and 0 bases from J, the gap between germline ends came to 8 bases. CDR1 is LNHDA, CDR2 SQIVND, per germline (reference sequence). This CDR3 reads CASSPQDSYEQYF. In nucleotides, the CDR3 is TGTGCCAGTAGTCCACAGGACTCCTACGAGCAGTACTTC.

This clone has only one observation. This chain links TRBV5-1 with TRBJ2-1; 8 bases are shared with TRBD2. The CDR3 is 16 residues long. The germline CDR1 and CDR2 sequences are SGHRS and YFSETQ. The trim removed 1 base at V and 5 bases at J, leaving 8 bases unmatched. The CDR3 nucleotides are TGCGCCAGCAGCTTGCCAGCGGGAGCCCTAAACAATGAGCAGTTCTTC. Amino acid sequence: CASSLPAGALNNEQFF. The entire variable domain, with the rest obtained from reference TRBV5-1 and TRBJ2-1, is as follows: KAGVTQTPRYLIKTRGQQVTLSCSPISGHRSVSWYQQTPGQGLQFLFEYFSETQRNKGNFPGRFSGRQFSNSRSEMNVSTLELGDSALYLCASSLPAGALNNEQFFGPGTRLTVL.

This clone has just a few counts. The CDR3 is CSVEIREGQPQHF. CDR3 bases: TGCAGCGTTGAAATTAGGGAAGGGCAGCCCCAGCATTTT. The chain combines TRBV29-1 with TRBJ1-5; unclear D gene. The CDR3 is 13 amino acids. Germline loops: CDR1 SQVTM, CDR2 ANQGSEA. The V end lost 2 bases, the J end lost 7 bases, and 12 bases lay between the germline ends.

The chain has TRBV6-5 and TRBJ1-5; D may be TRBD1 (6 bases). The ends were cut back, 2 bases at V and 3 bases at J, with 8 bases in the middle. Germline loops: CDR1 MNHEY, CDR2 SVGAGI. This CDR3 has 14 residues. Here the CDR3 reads CASSYDRYNQPQHF. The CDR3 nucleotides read TGTGCCAGCAGTTACGACAGGTACAATCAGCCCCAGCATTTT.

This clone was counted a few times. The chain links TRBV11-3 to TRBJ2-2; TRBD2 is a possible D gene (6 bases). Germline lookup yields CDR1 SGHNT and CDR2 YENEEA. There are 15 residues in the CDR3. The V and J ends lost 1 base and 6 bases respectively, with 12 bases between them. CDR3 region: CASSLGGGMAGELFF. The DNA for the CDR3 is TGTGCCAGCAGCTTAGGTGGCGGGATGGCCGGGGAGCTGTTTTTT.

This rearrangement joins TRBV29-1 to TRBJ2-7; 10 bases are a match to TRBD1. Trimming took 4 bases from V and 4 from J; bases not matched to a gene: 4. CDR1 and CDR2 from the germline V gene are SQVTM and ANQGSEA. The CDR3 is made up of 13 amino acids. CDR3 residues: CSVGGQGMYEQYF. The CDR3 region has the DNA TGCAGCGTTGGGGGACAGGGGATGTACGAGCAGTACTTC.

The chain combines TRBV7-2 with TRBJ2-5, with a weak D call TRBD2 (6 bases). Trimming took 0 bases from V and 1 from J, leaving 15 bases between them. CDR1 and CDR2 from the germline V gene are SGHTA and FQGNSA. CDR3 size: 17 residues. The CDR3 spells CASSLALKAGPQETQYF. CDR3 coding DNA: TGTGCCAGCAGCTTAGCCCTGAAAGCGGGCCCCCAAGAGACCCAGTACTTC.

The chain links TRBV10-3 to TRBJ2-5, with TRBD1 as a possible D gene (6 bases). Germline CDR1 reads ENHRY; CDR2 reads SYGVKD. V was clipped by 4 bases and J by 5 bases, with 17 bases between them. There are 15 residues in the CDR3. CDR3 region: CAISGAFPRGETQYF. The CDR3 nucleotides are TGTGCCATCAGTGGCGCCTTTCCGAGGGGGGAGACCCAGTACTTC.

In DNA, the CDR3 is TGCGCCAGCAGCTCCTTACAGGGGTCGGACGAGCAGTACTTC. Its translation is CASSSLQGSDEQYF. This chain connects TRBV5-1 to TRBJ2-7, with 7 bases aligning to TRBD1. Looked up from germline, CDR1 is SGHRS and CDR2 is YFSETQ. Trimming removed 3 bases from V and 5 bases from J; junction bases left unmatched: 8. There are 14 residues in the CDR3.

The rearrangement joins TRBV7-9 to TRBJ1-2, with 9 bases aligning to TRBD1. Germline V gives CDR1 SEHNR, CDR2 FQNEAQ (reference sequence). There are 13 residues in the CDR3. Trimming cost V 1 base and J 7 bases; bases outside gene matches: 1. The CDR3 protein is CASSLGDRAGYTF. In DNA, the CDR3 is TGTGCCAGCAGCTTAGGGGACAGGGCTGGCTACACCTTC.

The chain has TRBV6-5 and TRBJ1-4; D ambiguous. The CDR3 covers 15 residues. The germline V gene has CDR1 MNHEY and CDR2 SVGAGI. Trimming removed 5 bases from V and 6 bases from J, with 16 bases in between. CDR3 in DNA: TGTGCCAGCAGTCGAAGGCCCTCGTCCGATGAAAAACTGTTTTTT. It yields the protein CASSRRPSSDEKLFF.

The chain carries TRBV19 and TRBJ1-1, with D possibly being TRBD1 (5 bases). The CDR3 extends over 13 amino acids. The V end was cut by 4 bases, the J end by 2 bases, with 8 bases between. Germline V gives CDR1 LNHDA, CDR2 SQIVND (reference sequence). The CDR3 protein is CASSNTGNTEAFF. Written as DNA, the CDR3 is TGTGCCAGTAGTAACACAGGAAACACTGAAGCTTTCTTT. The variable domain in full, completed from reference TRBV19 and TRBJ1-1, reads DGGITQSPKYLFRKEGQNVTLSCEQNLNHDAMYWYRQDPGQGLRLIYYSQIVNDFQKGDIAEGYSVSREKKESFPLTVTSAQKNPTAFYLCASSNTGNTEAFFGQGTRLTVV.

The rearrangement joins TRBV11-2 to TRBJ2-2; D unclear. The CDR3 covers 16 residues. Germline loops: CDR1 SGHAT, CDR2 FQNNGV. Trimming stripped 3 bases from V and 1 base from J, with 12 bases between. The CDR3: CASSFRLGGNTGELFF. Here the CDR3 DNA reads TGTGCCAGCAGCTTTAGACTCGGTGGGAACACCGGGGAGCTGTTTTTT.

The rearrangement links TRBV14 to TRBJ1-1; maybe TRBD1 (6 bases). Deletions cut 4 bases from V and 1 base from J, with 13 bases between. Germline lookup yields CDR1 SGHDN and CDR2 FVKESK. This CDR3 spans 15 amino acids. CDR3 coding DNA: TGTGCCAGCAGCCGGCCCGGGACAACGAACACTGAAGCTTTCTTT. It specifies CASSRPGTTNTEAFF.

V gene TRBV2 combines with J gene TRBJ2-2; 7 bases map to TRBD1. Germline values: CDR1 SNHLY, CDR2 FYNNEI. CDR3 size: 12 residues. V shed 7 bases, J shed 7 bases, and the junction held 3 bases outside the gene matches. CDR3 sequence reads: CASNRGSGELFF. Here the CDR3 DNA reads TGTGCCAGCAACAGGGGAAGCGGGGAGCTGTTTTTT.

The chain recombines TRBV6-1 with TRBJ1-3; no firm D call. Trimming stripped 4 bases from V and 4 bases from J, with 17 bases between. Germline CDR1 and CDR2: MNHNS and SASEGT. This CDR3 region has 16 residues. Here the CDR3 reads CASSATTSVGGNTIYF. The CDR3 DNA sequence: TGTGCCAGCAGTGCCACGACCTCAGTGGGAGGAAACACCATATATTTT.

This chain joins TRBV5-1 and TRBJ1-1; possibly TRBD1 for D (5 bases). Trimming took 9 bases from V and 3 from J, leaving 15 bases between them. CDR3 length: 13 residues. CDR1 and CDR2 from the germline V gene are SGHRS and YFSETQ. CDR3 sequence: CATRARTDTEAFF. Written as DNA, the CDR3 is TGCGCCACCAGGGCCAGGACCGACACTGAAGCTTTCTTT.